These T cell receptor beta chains were read from a single sample in a study of response to subunit inactivated influenza vaccine. Each CDR3 protein is one row after TCRdb ran MiXCR on the RT-PCR reads. The table shows around 530,000 distinct CDR3 sequences, with about 10% occurring only once. Sample: PBMCs from blood, taken on the day of vaccination. The receptor set was obtained from a man aged 50-59 years who received an inactivated influenza vaccine. Both conserved end residues are part of each CDR3. The D gene is left open where the match is weak.

d_gene | v_gene | CDR3aa
NA | TRBV5-1 | CASSLAVLETQYF
NA | TRBV29-1 | CSVGNRGTDTQYF
TRBD1 | TRBV5-1 | CASSLYPRGRETQYF
NA | TRBV6-2/TRBV6-3 | CASRYAGGGEAFF
NA | TRBV5-1 | CASSLGSLYRNEQFF
NA | TRBV19 | CASSTYSGKETQYF
NA | TRBV7-9 | CASSPTGTLTYEQYF
TRBD1 | TRBV6-2/TRBV6-3 | CASSYWDSEYNEQFF
NA | TRBV18 | CASSPTRDHEQYF
NA | TRBV20-1 | CSARDLVNTEAFF
NA | TRBV29-1 | CSVGGGSQETQYF
NA | TRBV12-3/TRBV12-4 | CASSWTGETQYF
TRBD2 | TRBV7-3 | CASSPYIGLAGGLTDTQYF
TRBD2 | TRBV2 | CASSEALSSGRNEQFF
NA | TRBV28 | CASTHFRVRAGELFF
NA | TRBV5-1 | CASSFTSDTGELFF
NA | TRBV28 | CASYGSGGTSYEQYF
NA | TRBV18 | CASSPRWDTGELFF
TRBD1 | TRBV12-3/TRBV12-4 | CASTAGQGADVSNQPQHF
TRBD2 | TRBV7-2 | CASSLQTSGRQETQYF
TRBD1 | TRBV29-1 | CSVALDRGTQYF
TRBD2 | TRBV18 | CASSPPAAGNREQYF
NA | TRBV24-1 | CATSPSGLGTQYF
NA | TRBV20-1 | CSALGSWLYNEQFF
TRBD2 | TRBV20-1 | CSARPLAGRVDTQYF
TRBD1 | TRBV7-7 | CASSSETGKFQETQYF
TRBD2 | TRBV18 | CASSPSPGLAGVFQETQYF
NA | TRBV21-1 | CASSKDRVGRFSDGNEQFF
TRBD1 | TRBV5-1 | CASSLGGQGITGELFF
NA | TRBV11-2 | CASSLIGISQTDTQYF
TRBD2 | TRBV7-2 | CASSRPGLATQYF
NA | TRBV11-2 | CASSLWDGEPQHF
NA | TRBV9 | CASSVATLSTDTQYF
NA | TRBV7-2 | CASSPQSGWSNQPQHF
NA | TRBV12-3/TRBV12-4 | CASSWSRNTEAFF
TRBD1 | TRBV20-1 | CSADSEQGVYEQYF
NA | TRBV6-5 | CASSYSISNPSYNEQFF
TRBD1 | TRBV7-2 | CASSRKGTGANYGYTF
NA | TRBV27 | CASSLFSHSSYNEQFF
NA | TRBV4-2 | CASSPPPSGFTEAFF